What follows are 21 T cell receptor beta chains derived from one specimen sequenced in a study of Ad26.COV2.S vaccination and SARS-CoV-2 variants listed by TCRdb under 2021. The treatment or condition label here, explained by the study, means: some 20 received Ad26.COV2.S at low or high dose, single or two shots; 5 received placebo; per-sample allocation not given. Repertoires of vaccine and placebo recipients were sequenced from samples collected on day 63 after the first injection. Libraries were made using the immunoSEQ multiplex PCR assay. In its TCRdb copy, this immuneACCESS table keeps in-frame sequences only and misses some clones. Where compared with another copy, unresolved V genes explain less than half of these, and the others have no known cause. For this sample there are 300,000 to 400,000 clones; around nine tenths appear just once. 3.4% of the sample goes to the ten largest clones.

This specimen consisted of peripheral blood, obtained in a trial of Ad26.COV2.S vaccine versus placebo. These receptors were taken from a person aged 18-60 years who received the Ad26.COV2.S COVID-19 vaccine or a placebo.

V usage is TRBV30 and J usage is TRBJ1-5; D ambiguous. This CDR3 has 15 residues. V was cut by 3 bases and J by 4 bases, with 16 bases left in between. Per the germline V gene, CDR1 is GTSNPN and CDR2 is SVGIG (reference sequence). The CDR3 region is CAWSSDIGPNQPQHF. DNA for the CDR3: TGTGCCTGGAGCAGCGATATTGGGCCAAATCAGCCCCAGCATTTT.

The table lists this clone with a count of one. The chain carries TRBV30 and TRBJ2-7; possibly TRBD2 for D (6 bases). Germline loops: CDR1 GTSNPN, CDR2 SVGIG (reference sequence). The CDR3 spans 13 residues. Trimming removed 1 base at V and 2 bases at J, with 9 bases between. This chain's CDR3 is CAWSEQRAYEQYF. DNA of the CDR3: TGTGCCTGGAGTGAGCAGCGGGCCTACGAGCAGTACTTC.

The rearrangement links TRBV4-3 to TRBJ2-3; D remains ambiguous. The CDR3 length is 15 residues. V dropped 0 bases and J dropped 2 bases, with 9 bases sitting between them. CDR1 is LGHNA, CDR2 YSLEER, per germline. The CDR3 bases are TGCGCCAGCAGCCAAGAACGATTCATCACAGATACGCAGTATTTT. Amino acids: CASSQERFITDTQYF.

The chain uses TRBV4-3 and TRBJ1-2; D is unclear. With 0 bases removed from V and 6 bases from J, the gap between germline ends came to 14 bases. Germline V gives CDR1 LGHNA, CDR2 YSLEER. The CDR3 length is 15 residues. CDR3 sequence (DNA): TGCGCCAGCAGCCAAGATATAGGACCCTCAAATGGCTACACCTTC. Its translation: CASSQDIGPSNGYTF.

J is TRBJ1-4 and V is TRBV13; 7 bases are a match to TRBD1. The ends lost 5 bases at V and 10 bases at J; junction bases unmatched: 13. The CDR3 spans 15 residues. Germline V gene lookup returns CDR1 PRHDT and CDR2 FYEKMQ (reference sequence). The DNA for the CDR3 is TGTGCCAGCAGCACTACAGGGGAGGAGACGGTAAAACTGTTTTTT. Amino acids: CASSTTGEETVKLFF.

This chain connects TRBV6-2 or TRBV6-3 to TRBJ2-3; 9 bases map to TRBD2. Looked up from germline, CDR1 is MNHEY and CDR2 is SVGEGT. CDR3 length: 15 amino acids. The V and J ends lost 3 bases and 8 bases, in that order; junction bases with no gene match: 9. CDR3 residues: CASSYSGTSTFTQYF. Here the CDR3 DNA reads TGTGCCAGCAGTTATTCCGGGACTAGCACATTTACGCAGTATTTT.

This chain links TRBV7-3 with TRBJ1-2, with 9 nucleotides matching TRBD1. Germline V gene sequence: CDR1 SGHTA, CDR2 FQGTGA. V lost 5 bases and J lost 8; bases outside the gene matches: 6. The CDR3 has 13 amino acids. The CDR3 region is CASSPRTGEGYTF. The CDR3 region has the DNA TGTGCCAGCAGCCCCCGGACAGGGGAGGGCTACACCTTC. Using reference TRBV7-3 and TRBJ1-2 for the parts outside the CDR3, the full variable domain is GAGVSQTPSNKVTEKGKYVELRCDPISGHTALYWYRQSLGQGPEFLIYFQGTGAADDSGLPNDRFFAVRPEGSVSTLKIQRTERGDSAVYLCASSPRTGEGYTFGSGTRLTVV.

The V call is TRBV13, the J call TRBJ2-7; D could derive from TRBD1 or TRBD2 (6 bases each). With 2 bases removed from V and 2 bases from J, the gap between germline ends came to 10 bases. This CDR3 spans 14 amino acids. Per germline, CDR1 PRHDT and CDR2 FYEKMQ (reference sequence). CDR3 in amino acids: CASSLRGAPYEQYF. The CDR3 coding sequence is TGTGCCAGCAGCTTAAGGGGGGCTCCCTACGAGCAGTACTTC.

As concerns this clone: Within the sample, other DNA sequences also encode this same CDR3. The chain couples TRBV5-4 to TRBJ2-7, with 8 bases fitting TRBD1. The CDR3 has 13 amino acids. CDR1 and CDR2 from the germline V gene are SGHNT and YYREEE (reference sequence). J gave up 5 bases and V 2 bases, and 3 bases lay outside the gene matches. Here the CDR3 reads CASSLTGGNEQYF. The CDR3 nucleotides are TGTGCCAGCAGCTTAACAGGGGGTAACGAGCAGTACTTC.

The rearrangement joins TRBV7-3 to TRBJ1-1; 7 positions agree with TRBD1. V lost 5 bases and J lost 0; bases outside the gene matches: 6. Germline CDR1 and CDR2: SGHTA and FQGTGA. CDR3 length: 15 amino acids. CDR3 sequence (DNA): TGTGCCAGCAGCCCCCAGGGACAGCTGAACACTGAAGCTTTCTTT. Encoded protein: CASSPQGQLNTEAFF.

The CDR3 here is CATQDRETYEQYF. In DNA form, the CDR3 reads TGTGCCACTCAAGACAGGGAGACCTACGAGCAGTACTTC. This chain joins TRBV24-1 and TRBJ2-7; 7 bases line up with TRBD1. V lost 10 bases and J lost 2; bases outside the gene matches: 7. CDR3 length: 13 amino acids. Germline loops: CDR1 KGHDR, CDR2 SFDVKD.

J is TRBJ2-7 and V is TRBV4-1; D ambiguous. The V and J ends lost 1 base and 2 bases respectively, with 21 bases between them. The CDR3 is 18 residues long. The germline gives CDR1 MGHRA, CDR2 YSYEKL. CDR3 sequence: CASSQVISSGSYAYEQYF. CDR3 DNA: TGCGCCAGCAGCCAAGTAATTTCATCTGGCAGTTACGCCTACGAGCAGTACTTC.

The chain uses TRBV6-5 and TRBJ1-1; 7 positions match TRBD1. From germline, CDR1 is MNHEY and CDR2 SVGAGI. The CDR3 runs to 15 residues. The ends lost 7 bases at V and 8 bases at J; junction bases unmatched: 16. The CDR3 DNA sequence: TGTGCCAGCACCGAGATGGGGCTTAACAGGGGCGAAGCTTTCTTT. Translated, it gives CASTEMGLNRGEAFF.

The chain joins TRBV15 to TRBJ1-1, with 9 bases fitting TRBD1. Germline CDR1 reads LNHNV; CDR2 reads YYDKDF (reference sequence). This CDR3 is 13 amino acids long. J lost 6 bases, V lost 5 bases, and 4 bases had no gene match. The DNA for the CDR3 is TGTGCCACCAGCGTACAGGGGGCCCCTGAAGCTTTCTTT. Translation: CATSVQGAPEAFF. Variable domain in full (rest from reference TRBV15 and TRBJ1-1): DAMVIQNPRYQVTQFGKPVTLSCSQTLNHNVMYWYQQKSSQAPKLLFHYYDKDFNNEADTPDNFQSRRPNTSFCFLDIRSPGLGDTAMYLCATSVQGAPEAFFGQGTRLTVV.

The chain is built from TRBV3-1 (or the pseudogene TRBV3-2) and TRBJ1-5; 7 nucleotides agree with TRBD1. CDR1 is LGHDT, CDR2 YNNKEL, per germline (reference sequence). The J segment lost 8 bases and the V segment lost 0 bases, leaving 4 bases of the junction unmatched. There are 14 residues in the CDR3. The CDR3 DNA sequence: TGTGCCAGCAGCCAAGATACAGGGGTGGAGCCCCAGCATTTT. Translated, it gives CASSQDTGVEPQHF.

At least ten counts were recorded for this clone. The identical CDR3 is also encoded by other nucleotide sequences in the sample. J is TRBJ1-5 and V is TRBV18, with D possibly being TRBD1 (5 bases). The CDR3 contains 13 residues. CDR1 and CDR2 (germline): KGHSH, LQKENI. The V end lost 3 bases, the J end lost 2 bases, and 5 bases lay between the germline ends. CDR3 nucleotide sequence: TGTGCCAGCTCACCGACAGGCAATCAGCCCCAGCATTTT. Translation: CASSPTGNQPQHF.

The DNA for the CDR3 is TGTGCCAGCAGTCCGGGAGTGGGGAGCTCCTATAATTCACCCCTCCACTTT. Translating gives CASSPGVGSSYNSPLHF. The genes are TRBV9 and TRBJ1-6; D not certain. This CDR3 is 17 amino acids long. CDR1 and CDR2 from the germline V gene are SGDLS and YYNGEE. Trimming removed 5 bases from V and 0 bases from J, with 15 bases in between.

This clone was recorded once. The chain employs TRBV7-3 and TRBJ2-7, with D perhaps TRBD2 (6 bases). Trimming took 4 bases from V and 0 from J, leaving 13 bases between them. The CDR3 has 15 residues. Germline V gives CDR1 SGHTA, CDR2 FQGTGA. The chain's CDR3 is CASSSGGGNSYEQYF. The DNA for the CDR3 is TGTGCCAGCAGCTCCGGGGGTGGTAACTCCTACGAGCAGTACTTC.

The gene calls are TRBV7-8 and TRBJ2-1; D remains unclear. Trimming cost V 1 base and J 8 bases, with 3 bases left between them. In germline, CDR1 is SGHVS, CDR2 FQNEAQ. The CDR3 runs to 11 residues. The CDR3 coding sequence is TGTGCCAGCAGCTTAGGTCATGAGCAGTTCTTC. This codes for CASSLGHEQFF.

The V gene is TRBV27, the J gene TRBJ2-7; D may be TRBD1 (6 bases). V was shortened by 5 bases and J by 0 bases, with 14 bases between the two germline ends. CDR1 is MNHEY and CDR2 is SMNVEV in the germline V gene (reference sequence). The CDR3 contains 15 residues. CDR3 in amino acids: CASSPGVGYSYEQYF. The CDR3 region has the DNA TGTGCCAGCAGTCCAGGGGTTGGATACTCCTACGAGCAGTACTTC.

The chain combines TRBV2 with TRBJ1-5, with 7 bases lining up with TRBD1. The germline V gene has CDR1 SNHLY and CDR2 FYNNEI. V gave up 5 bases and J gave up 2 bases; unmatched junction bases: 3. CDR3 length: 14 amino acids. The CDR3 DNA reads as TGTGCCAGCAGTACAGACAGGGGCAATCAGCCCCAGCATTTT. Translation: CASSTDRGNQPQHF.